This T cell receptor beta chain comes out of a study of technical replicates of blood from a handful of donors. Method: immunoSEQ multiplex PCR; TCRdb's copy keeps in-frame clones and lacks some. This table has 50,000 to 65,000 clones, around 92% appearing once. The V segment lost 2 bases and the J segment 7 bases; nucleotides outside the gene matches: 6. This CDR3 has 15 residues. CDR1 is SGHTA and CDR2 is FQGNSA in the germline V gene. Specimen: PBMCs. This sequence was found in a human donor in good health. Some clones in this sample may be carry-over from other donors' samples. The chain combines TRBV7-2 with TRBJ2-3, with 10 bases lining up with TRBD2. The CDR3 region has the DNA TGTGCCAGCAGCTTATTACTAGCGGGACTCAATACGCAGTATTTT. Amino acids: CASSLLLAGLNTQYF.